This T cell receptor beta chain originates from a study of regulatory T cells in long-lasting Graves disease. Study results and caveats: Blood alone, not thyroid tissue, was studied.

CDR1 and CDR2 (germline): SGHRS, YFSETQ. Trimming pared 0 bases from V and 1 base from J, leaving 8 bases between. This CDR3 spans 16 amino acids. Time point specified: newly diagnosed GD, antithyroid drugs for less than 3 months. From PBMCs, RNA was extracted and then used to make the TCR library. The TCR beta library used iRepertoire HTBI primers with Arm-PCR amplification of CDR3. Using its own MiXCR run on the multiplex PCR reads, TCRdb lists one record per CDR3 protein. The table has 620,000 or so distinct CDR3 sequences, roughly 15% seen once. A note on this clonotype: The target antigen is unknown.

The same data also went into a second study, on T cells in Graves' hyperthyroidism and ophthalmopathy.

The chain combines TRBV5-1 with TRBJ2-6; D not resolved. The receptor was derived from a woman aged 25 to 39 with Graves disease. Sequenced material: peripheral blood mononuclear cells (PBMCs), taken at new diagnosis, from a patient treated with antithyroid drugs. CDR3 sequence (DNA): TGCGCCAGCAGCTTGGCCGGGCAGTCTGGGGCCAACGTCCTGACTTTC. Translating gives CASSLAGQSGANVLTF.